Below are 30 T cell receptor beta chains sequenced from a single sample in a study of patients and donors after allogeneic stem cell transplantation. One entry per CDR3 protein results from TCRdb running MiXCR on the RT-PCR reads. The sample yields hundreds of thousands of distinct CDR3 sequences, roughly 17% seen once. Input material: blood, either unsorted or a sorted T cell fraction (not recorded which). These TCRs come from a human donor who was either an allogeneic HSCT recipient or a stem cell or donor lymphocyte infusion donor (not recorded which). It is not recorded whose cells these are; they may come from a transplant donor.

The chain couples TRBV7-9 to TRBJ2-3; TRBD2 might be the D (7 bases). Per germline, CDR1 SEHNR and CDR2 FQNEAQ (reference sequence). The ends were cut back, 2 bases at V and 5 bases at J, with 14 bases in the middle. The CDR3 covers 15 residues. CDR3 residues: CASSLRGGVLDTQYF. DNA of the CDR3: TGTGCCAGCAGCTTAAGGGGGGGAGTCCTAGATACGCAGTATTTT.

In its sample, this clonotype was seen a few times. V usage is TRBV14 and J usage is TRBJ2-1; TRBD2 aligns across 7 bases. The CDR3 runs 15 residues. Germline V gives CDR1 SGHDN, CDR2 FVKESK. V lost 4 bases and J lost 3; bases outside the gene matches: 6. DNA for the CDR3: TGTGCCAGCAGCCCGATGGGGGGGGGCTACAATGAGCAGTTCTTC. Protein sequence: CASSPMGGGYNEQFF. The full variable domain, in which reference TRBV14 and TRBJ2-1 provide the parts outside the CDR3, is EAGVTQFPSHSVIEKGQTVTLRCDPISGHDNLYWYRRVMGKEIKFLLHFVKESKQDESGMPNNRFLAERTGGTYSTLKVQPAELEDSGVYFCASSPMGGGYNEQFFGPGTRLTVL.

V gene TRBV4-3 combines with J gene TRBJ2-3; 10 bases map to TRBD2. V shed 2 bases, J shed 0 bases, and the junction held 5 bases outside the gene matches. CDR1 LGHNA and CDR2 YSLEER come from the germline V gene. This CDR3 has 17 residues. CDR3 residues: CASSQISGGTSTDTQYF. The CDR3 DNA reads as TGCGCCAGCAGCCAAATTAGCGGGGGGACTAGCACAGATACGCAGTATTTT.

The V call is TRBV10-3, the J call TRBJ1-1; D unresolved. The CDR3 runs to 13 residues. Germline V gene data show CDR1 as ENHRY and CDR2 as SYGVKD. The V end was cut by 6 bases, the J end by 1 base, with 9 bases between. Written as DNA, the CDR3 is TGTGCCATCAGGTCCCAGGCGAACACTGAAGCTTTCTTT. This gives the protein CAIRSQANTEAFF.

This clonotype came up a few times. The chain employs TRBV5-6 and TRBJ2-1; D gene uncertain. Germline lookup yields CDR1 SGHDT and CDR2 YYEEEE. V was trimmed by 1 base and J by 0 bases, leaving 8 bases between them. There are 15 residues in the CDR3. In nucleotides, the CDR3 is TGTGCCAGCAGCTTGACTAAAAGCTCCTACAATGAGCAGTTCTTC. It yields the protein CASSLTKSSYNEQFF.

This rearrangement joins TRBV14 to TRBJ2-2; tentatively, D is TRBD1 (6 bases). Germline lookup yields CDR1 SGHDN and CDR2 FVKESK. Trimming took off 4 bases at V and 0 bases at J, with 15 bases between the two ends. This CDR3 comprises 17 residues. In DNA form, the CDR3 reads TGTGCCAGCAGCCTATCTGGACAGTTCGCGAACACCGGGGAGCTGTTTTTT. Translation gives CASSLSGQFANTGELFF.

The sample holds a few counts of this clonotype. The genes are TRBV5-6 and TRBJ2-3, with D uncertain. V lost 2 bases to trimming and J lost 3 bases, with 10 bases between them. This CDR3 spans 14 amino acids. Germline CDR1 reads SGHDT; CDR2 reads YYEEEE. CDR3 region: CASSLPVPTDTQYF. As DNA, the CDR3 is TGTGCCAGCAGCTTACCGGTACCTACAGATACGCAGTATTTT.

This clonotype has ten or more counts. The chain couples TRBV5-1 to TRBJ2-3, with 10 bases lining up with TRBD2. J was trimmed by 1 base and V by 4 bases; bases with no gene match: 3. The germline V gene has CDR1 SGHRS and CDR2 YFSETQ. This CDR3 comprises 15 residues. CDR3 DNA: TGCGCCAGCAGCCTCGGACTAGCGGGCACAGATACGCAGTATTTT. This gives the protein CASSLGLAGTDTQYF. Using reference TRBV5-1 and TRBJ2-3 for the parts outside the CDR3, the full variable domain is KAGVTQTPRYLIKTRGQQVTLSCSPISGHRSVSWYQQTPGQGLQFLFEYFSETQRNKGNFPGRFSGRQFSNSRSEMNVSTLELGDSALYLCASSLGLAGTDTQYFGPGTRLTVL.

The genes are TRBV7-8 and TRBJ2-3; maybe TRBD1 (7 bases). V gave up 5 bases and J gave up 5 bases, with 14 bases separating them. This CDR3 region has 14 residues. CDR1 and CDR2 from the germline V gene are SGHVS and FQNEAQ. CDR3 protein: CASSPGQEGDTQYF. The CDR3 nucleotides read TGTGCCAGCAGCCCCGGACAGGAGGGAGATACGCAGTATTTT.

This clonotype occurred a few times. V usage is TRBV6-2 or TRBV6-3 and J usage is TRBJ1-5; D perhaps matches TRBD1 (6 bases). The V gene lost 6 bases and the J gene lost 4 bases, with 16 bases spanning the gap. This CDR3 is built from 15 residues. Germline V CDR1 and CDR2: MNHEY, SVGEGT. DNA of the CDR3: TGTGCCAGCAGACTCACCGGGACATATAATCAGCCCCAGCATTTT. Protein product: CASRLTGTYNQPQHF.

The chain couples TRBV4-3 to TRBJ2-3; unclear D gene. The V end lost 4 bases, the J end lost 4 bases, and 15 bases lay between the germline ends. Germline assignment: CDR1 LGHNA and CDR2 YSLEER. CDR3 length: 15 residues. In DNA form, the CDR3 reads TGCGCCAGCAGCCCGGACGCCTTAAGGGCAGATACGCAGTATTTT. Amino acid sequence: CASSPDALRADTQYF.

This chain joins TRBV9 and TRBJ2-5; D is uncertain. Trimming stripped 0 bases from V and 3 bases from J, with 9 bases between. The CDR3 loop spans 14 amino acids. From germline, CDR1 is SGDLS and CDR2 YYNGEE. The CDR3 nucleotides read TGTGCCAGCAGCGTAGAGACTGGCAAAGAGACCCAGTACTTC. Protein product: CASSVETGKETQYF. Complete variable domain (other parts from reference TRBV9 and TRBJ2-5): DSGVTQTPKHLITATGQRVTLRCSPRSGDLSVYWYQQSLDQGLQFLIQYYNGEERAKGNILERFSAQQFPDLHSELNLSSLELGDSALYFCASSVETGKETQYFGPGTRLLVL.

A note on this clonotype: One junction end does not reproduce the germline sequence, and a read error may be involved. The chain carries TRBV4-1 and TRBJ1-1; the D gene is possibly TRBD1 (6 bases). Looked up from germline, CDR1 is MGHRA and CDR2 is YSYEKL. The CDR3 has 15 amino acids. In DNA, the CDR3 is TGCGCCTGCAGCCAAGGTTACAGGGCTGACACTGAAGCTTTCTTT. Translating it yields CACSQGYRADTEAFF.

This clonotype showed up many times. The chain couples TRBV12-3 or TRBV12-4 to TRBJ1-1; D may be TRBD1 (6 bases). V was shortened by 6 bases and J by 3 bases, with 17 bases between the two germline ends. CDR3 length equals 15 residues. In DNA form, the CDR3 reads TGTGCCAGCAGCCTCAGGAGGGGGGGAGACACTGAAGCTTTCTTT. Its translation: CASSLRRGGDTEAFF.

The chain recombines TRBV20-1 with TRBJ1-2, with D uncertain. Trimming shortened V by 0 bases and J by 5 bases, and 10 bases separated the two germline ends. The germline gives CDR1 DFQATT, CDR2 SNEGSKA (reference sequence). The CDR3 length is 13 residues. CDR3 nucleotides: TGCAGTGCTAGAGAAGGAGAGCGGTATGGCTACACCTTC. Encoded protein: CSAREGERYGYTF.

This clonotype was observed a handful of times. The genes are TRBV6-9 and TRBJ2-2, with D possibly TRBD1 on 6 matching bases. The V gene lost 6 bases and the J gene lost 6 bases, with 26 bases spanning the gap. The CDR3 is 18 residues long. Germline-derived CDR1 and CDR2 are MNHGY and SVAAGI. The CDR3 spells CASSKGPLRDKEAGELFF. The CDR3 nucleotides are TGTGCCAGCAGCAAAGGTCCTCTCCGGGACAAGGAGGCCGGGGAGCTGTTTTTT.

This clonotype has just a few counts. The chain couples TRBV20-1 to TRBJ2-1, with D possibly being TRBD2 (5 bases). The germline V gene has CDR1 DFQATT and CDR2 SNEGSKA (reference sequence). The CDR3 runs to 13 residues. With 6 bases removed from V and 3 bases from J, the gap between germline ends came to 12 bases. CDR3: CSAKDSIYNEQFF. The CDR3 nucleotides read TGCAGTGCCAAGGACTCAATCTACAATGAGCAGTTCTTC.

V and J are TRBV13 and TRBJ2-7, with D possibly matching TRBD1 (6 bases). The CDR3 consists of 14 residues. V dropped 5 bases and J dropped 4 bases, with 15 bases sitting between them. The germline V gene has CDR1 PRHDT and CDR2 FYEKMQ (reference sequence). The CDR3 sequence: CASSPPLQGYEQYF. CDR3 coding DNA: TGTGCCAGCAGCCCACCACTCCAGGGGTACGAGCAGTACTTC.

The chain combines TRBV10-3 with TRBJ2-7; the D gene is possibly TRBD2 (5 bases). The CDR3 length is 16 residues. V lost 0 bases, J lost 7 bases, and 19 bases lay in between. Germline V gives CDR1 ENHRY, CDR2 SYGVKD. In nucleotides, the CDR3 is TGTGCCATCAGTGAGTCGACAATTGGTCTAGCAAGGGAGCAGTACTTC. Translating gives CAISESTIGLAREQYF.

The chain combines TRBV5-1 with TRBJ1-1; D remains ambiguous. Between the trimmed V and J ends, which lost 5 bases and 5 bases, there was a span of 13 bases. This CDR3 comprises 13 residues. Per the germline V gene, CDR1 is SGHRS and CDR2 is YFSETQ. The CDR3 DNA reads TGCGCCAGCAGTTACGGGAGGGAGACTGAAGCTTTCTTT. As protein: CASSYGRETEAFF.

In this sample, this clonotype turned up a few times. The gene calls are TRBV29-1 and TRBJ2-3, with D unresolved. Trimming removed 2 bases from V and 3 bases from J, with 6 bases in between. The CDR3 runs 12 residues. From germline, CDR1 is SQVTM and CDR2 ANQGSEA. The chain's CDR3 is CSVEKVTDTQYF. In DNA, the CDR3 is TGCAGCGTTGAAAAGGTTACAGATACGCAGTATTTT.

This clonotype was seen only a few times. The genes are TRBV20-1 and TRBJ2-3, with D perhaps given as TRBD1 or TRBD2 (6 bases each). The length of the CDR3 is 16 residues. Germline V CDR1 and CDR2: DFQATT, SNEGSKA (reference sequence). With 0 bases removed from V and 8 bases from J, the gap between germline ends came to 21 bases. CDR3 DNA sequence: TGCAGTGCTAGAGATCTAGGAGGGGATAAAGGGGGTACGCAGTATTTT. Encoded protein: CSARDLGGDKGGTQYF.

The chain combines TRBV20-1 with TRBJ1-4; 9 bases are a match to TRBD1. Germline loops: CDR1 DFQATT, CDR2 SNEGSKA (reference sequence). The CDR3 runs 14 residues. After removal of 3 bases from V and 5 bases from J, the junction contained 4 bases not matched to a gene. The CDR3 region is CSARGTGRNEKLFF. In DNA form, the CDR3 reads TGCAGTGCTAGGGGGACAGGGCGGAATGAAAAACTGTTTTTT.

The CDR3 DNA reads as TGTGCCAGCACTCCGACAGGGGGCGTCGCTGAAGCTTTCTTT. Translating it yields CASTPTGGVAEAFF. This chain connects TRBV6-1 to TRBJ1-1, with TRBD1 identical over 10 bases. Unmatched junction bases numbered 8, after V lost 7 bases and J lost 6 bases. Germline V gene data show CDR1 as MNHNS and CDR2 as SASEGT. CDR3 length equals 14 residues.

The chain uses TRBV4-1 and TRBJ1-2; D not certain. V was shortened by 1 base and J by 5 bases, with 11 bases between the two germline ends. The CDR3 length is 14 residues. Per the germline V gene, CDR1 is MGHRA and CDR2 is YSYEKL. CDR3 bases: TGCGCCAGCAGCCAAGCATTGGCAGCGTATGGCTACACCTTC. It yields the protein CASSQALAAYGYTF.

This clonotype came up a few times. This chain links TRBV5-4 with TRBJ2-1; no firm D call. The germline gives CDR1 SGHNT, CDR2 YYREEE (reference sequence). The CDR3 is 13 amino acids. V was shortened by 4 bases and J by 5 bases, with 10 bases between the two germline ends. CDR3: CASSRYSNNEQFF. In DNA form, the CDR3 reads TGTGCCAGCAGCCGTTATTCCAACAATGAGCAGTTCTTC.

The rearrangement links TRBV7-9 to TRBJ2-1, with D tentatively TRBD1 (5 bases). V was shortened by 5 bases and J by 2 bases, with 13 bases between the two germline ends. The CDR3 has 15 amino acids. Germline V CDR1 and CDR2: SEHNR, FQNEAQ (reference sequence). CDR3 DNA sequence: TGTGCCAGCAGCGCCAACAGGACCGCCTACAATGAGCAGTTCTTC. This sequence encodes CASSANRTAYNEQFF.

This clonotype was picked up a small number of times. The rearrangement uses TRBV12-3 or TRBV12-4 and TRBJ2-7; D ambiguous. The CDR3 extends over 13 amino acids. The V end was cut by 1 base, the J end by 5 bases, with 9 bases between. DNA of the CDR3: TGTGCCAGCAGTTTAGGGAGTCTTGACGAGCAGTACTTC. As protein: CASSLGSLDEQYF.

This clonotype was detected a few times. The chain is built from TRBV12-3 or TRBV12-4 and TRBJ1-1; D remains unclear. The V end was cut by 2 bases, the J end by 0 bases, with 13 bases between. The CDR3 is 16 residues long. This CDR3 is CASSLFPPGLNTEAFF. The CDR3 DNA reads as TGTGCCAGCAGTTTATTCCCTCCGGGGTTGAACACTGAAGCTTTCTTT.

The V call is TRBV7-2, the J call TRBJ1-2; unclear D gene. V was shortened by 5 bases and J by 8 bases, with 15 bases between the two germline ends. Looked up from germline, CDR1 is SGHTA and CDR2 is FQGNSA. The CDR3 totals 13 residues. The CDR3 region is CASSTDSSRGYTF. Written as DNA, the CDR3 is TGTGCCAGCAGCACTGACTCTTCACGGGGCTACACCTTC.